The 3 T cell receptor beta chains below come from one sample, sequenced in a study of CD8+CD57+ T cells in acquired aplastic anemia. It was genomic DNA that served as the template for profiling TCR beta VDJ and CDR3. One entry per CDR3 protein, called by TCRdb with MiXCR from the reads. The data hold under 200,000 distinct CDR3 sequences, with roughly half observed a single time. Patients sequenced had flow cytometry evidence of CD8+CD57+ cell expansion. Sample: sorted CD4+, CD8+, or CD8+CD57+ T cells (not recorded which) from PBMCs. The receptors come from a human donor with aplastic anemia.

To note about this clonotype: A much larger clone differs by one base, so this may be a read error. The chain uses TRBV10-3 and TRBJ2-5; 9 nucleotides align to TRBD1. Germline loops: CDR1 ENHRY, CDR2 SYGVKD. V lost 2 bases to trimming and J lost 6 bases; unmatched junction nucleotides: 4. CDR3 length: 14 amino acids. DNA of the CDR3: TGTGCCATCAGTGAGGGGACAGGGAAAAAGACCCAGTACTTC. As protein: CAISEGTGKKTQYF.

The chain uses TRBV11-1 and TRBJ1-5, with 7 bases fitting TRBD1. With V trimmed by 4 bases and J by 5 bases, 5 bases remained unmatched. The CDR3 loop spans 14 amino acids. CDR1 SGHAT and CDR2 FQDESV come from the germline V gene (reference sequence). The CDR3 sequence is CASSSTGTDQPQHF. DNA for the CDR3: TGTGCCAGCAGCTCGACAGGGACGGATCAGCCCCAGCATTTT.

A note on this clonotype: This may stem from a read error, because a much larger clone lies one nucleotide away. No conserved phenylalanine or tryptophan is present at the end of the CDR3, so a read error is the likely explanation. The chain has TRBV20-1 and TRBJ1-2; no clear D. The CDR3 extends over 11 amino acids. The germline V gene has CDR1 DFQATT and CDR2 SNEGSKA (reference sequence). V dropped 2 bases and J dropped 8 bases, with 9 bases sitting between them. DNA of the CDR3: TGCAGTGCTAGAATGGGAAGCGGCTACACCCTC. Its translation: CSARMGSGYTL.